What follows is one T cell receptor beta chain and its context. Clones were read by immunoSEQ multiplex PCR, and TCRdb kept only the in-frame ones, dropping some. This sample has approximately 120,000 clones, with approximately 84% found just once. The record originates from a study of blood T cell repertoires in COVID-19. On the study more broadly: PBMCs, B-cell-depleted T cells, or T cells were the source of the cDNA or gDNA that made up the material.

Trimming cost V 2 bases and J 7 bases; bases outside gene matches: 6. CDR3 length: 15 residues. CDR1 GTSNPN and CDR2 SVGIG come from the germline V gene (reference sequence). The TCR sequence derives from a woman aged 45-65 years with acute or convalescent COVID-19. The chain links TRBV30 to TRBJ1-6; 9 bases map to TRBD1. Sequenced input: peripheral blood. This CDR3 reads CAWSSGTGRNSPLHF. CDR3 nucleotide sequence: TGTGCCTGGAGTTCCGGGACAGGGAGGAATTCACCCCTCCACTTT.